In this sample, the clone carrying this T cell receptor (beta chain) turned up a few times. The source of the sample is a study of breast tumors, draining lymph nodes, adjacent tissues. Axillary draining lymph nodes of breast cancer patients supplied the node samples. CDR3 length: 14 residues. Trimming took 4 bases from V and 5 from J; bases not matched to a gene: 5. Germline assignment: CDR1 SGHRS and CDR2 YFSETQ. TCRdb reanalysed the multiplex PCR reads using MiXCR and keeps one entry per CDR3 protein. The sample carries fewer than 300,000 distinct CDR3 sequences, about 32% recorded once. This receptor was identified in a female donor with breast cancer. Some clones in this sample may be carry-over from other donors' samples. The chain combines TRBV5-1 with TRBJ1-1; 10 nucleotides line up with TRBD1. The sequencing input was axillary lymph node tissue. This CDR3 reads CASSPGQGMTEAFF. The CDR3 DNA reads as TGCGCCAGCAGCCCGGGACAGGGGATGACTGAAGCTTTCTTT.